The 5 T cell receptor beta chains below were found in one sample sequenced in a study of T cells after yellow fever vaccination. TCRdb ran MiXCR on the 5' RACE reads and lists one entry per CDR3 protein. The sample consists of some 500,000 distinct CDR3 sequences, about 13% of them appearing once. Sequences were derived from PBMCs, sampled on the day of the yellow fever booster vaccination. The receptors originated from a man younger than 40 who received the YFV17D yellow fever vaccine.

The gene calls are TRBV12-3 or TRBV12-4 and TRBJ2-3; 16 bases match TRBD2. This CDR3 comprises 15 residues. V gave up 6 bases and J gave up 4 bases; unmatched junction bases: 1. For the CDR3, the DNA is TGTGCCAGCAGCGGGACTAGCGGGAGGGCAGATACGCAGTATTTT. Translating it yields CASSGTSGRADTQYF.

J is TRBJ1-1 and V is TRBV5-1, with 7 bases identical to TRBD1. V shed 5 bases and J 8 bases; nucleotides not matched to a gene: 12. In germline, CDR1 is SGHRS, CDR2 YFSETQ. This CDR3 contains 14 residues. CDR3 bases: TGCGCCAGCAGTTTAGGGGAGGGGGCGACGGAAGCTTTCTTT. Its translation is CASSLGEGATEAFF.

The CDR3 region has the DNA TGCAGTGCTAGGGTCCTAGCGGAAGAGACCCAGTACTTC. Encoded protein: CSARVLAEETQYF. The chain recombines TRBV20-1 with TRBJ2-5; TRBD2 matches 7 bases. From germline, CDR1 is DFQATT and CDR2 SNEGSKA (reference sequence). The CDR3 runs 13 residues. The V and J ends lost 3 bases and 3 bases, in that order; junction bases with no gene match: 4.

This clonotype was seen a handful of times. The chain carries TRBV14 and TRBJ1-2, with 7 nucleotides matching TRBD1. Per germline, CDR1 SGHDN and CDR2 FVKESK. The V segment lost 1 base and the J segment 8 bases; nucleotides outside the gene matches: 10. CDR3 size: 15 residues. The CDR3 sequence: CASSQGQMTGPGYTF. CDR3 DNA: TGTGCCAGCAGCCAAGGACAGATGACAGGGCCCGGCTACACCTTC.

The rearrangement uses TRBV3-1 and TRBJ2-2; 7 nucleotides match TRBD1. Per germline, CDR1 LGHDT and CDR2 YNNKEL (reference sequence). This CDR3 region has 16 residues. After removal of 0 bases from V and 6 bases from J, the junction contained 7 bases not matched to a gene. The CDR3 here is CASSQDLTGKAGELFF. CDR3 bases: TGTGCCAGCAGCCAAGACTTGACAGGGAAGGCCGGGGAGCTGTTTTTT.